Shown below are 8 T cell receptor beta chains from a single sample sequenced in a study of T-cell memory formation after mild COVID-19. From the 5' RACE reads, TCRdb called clonotypes with MiXCR, one entry per CDR3 protein. The profile shows about half a million distinct CDR3 sequences, roughly 20% of them singletons. Sequences were obtained from PBMCs or a T cell subset sorted from them (not recorded which). Every receptor here comes from an adult woman who had mild COVID-19 (a few samples of this study predate the infection). Cell type and time point are not known.

This clonotype appeared many times. V usage is TRBV12-3 or TRBV12-4 and J usage is TRBJ2-3; D is undetermined. The V gene lost 4 bases and the J gene lost 5 bases, with 10 bases spanning the gap. The CDR3 sequence is 13 residues long. CDR3 bases: TGTGCCAGCAGTTCCAGAGACGTAGATACGCAGTATTTT. Amino acids: CASSSRDVDTQYF.

CDR3 sequence: CAIRGGSDYQETQYF. CDR3 bases: TGTGCCATCCGCGGGGGCTCTGACTACCAAGAGACCCAGTACTTC. The chain joins TRBV10-3 to TRBJ2-5, with D perhaps matching TRBD2 (7 bases). The CDR3 length is 15 residues. Trimming pared 8 bases from V and 0 bases from J, leaving 16 bases between. Germline CDR1 and CDR2: ENHRY and SYGVKD.

This clonotype was seen a handful of times. The V and J genes are TRBV4-1 and TRBJ1-1; the match to TRBD1 covers 11 bases. This CDR3 contains 16 residues. The V and J ends lost 7 bases and 5 bases, in that order; junction bases with no gene match: 12. CDR1 MGHRA and CDR2 YSYEKL come from the germline V gene. CDR3 region: CASIIGQGARVTEAFF. CDR3 DNA sequence: TGCGCCAGCATCATCGGACAGGGGGCGCGTGTGACTGAAGCTTTCTTT.

By share of the sample, this clonotype is medium-sized. The rearrangement links TRBV24-1 to TRBJ2-1; D unclear. The ends were cut back, 0 bases at V and 2 bases at J, with 7 bases in the middle. The V gene's germline CDR1 is KGHDR and CDR2 SFDVKD. The CDR3 consists of 15 residues. CDR3 bases: TGTGCCACCAGTGATTTGCAAGGACCCTACAATGAGCAGTTCTTC. Encoded protein: CATSDLQGPYNEQFF.

This clonotype was counted a few times. The chain carries TRBV19 and TRBJ2-3; D might be TRBD2 (5 bases). CDR1 is LNHDA and CDR2 is SQIVND in the germline V gene (reference sequence). CDR3 length equals 13 residues. V was clipped by 5 bases and J by 3 bases, with 9 bases between them. CDR3 sequence: CASSPEGTDTQYF. The DNA of the CDR3 is TGTGCCAGTAGTCCAGAGGGTACAGATACGCAGTATTTT.

This sequence joins TRBV24-1 and TRBJ1-2, with TRBD1 identical over 11 bases. This CDR3 has 15 amino acids. Germline-derived CDR1 and CDR2 are KGHDR and SFDVKD. Losses at the gene ends were 6 bases for V and 4 bases for J; bases not matched to a gene: 6. The CDR3 reads CATSPGTGGSYGYTF. The CDR3 nucleotides read TGTGCCACCAGTCCCGGGACAGGGGGATCCTATGGCTACACCTTC.

This clonotype came up many times. The J gene is TRBJ2-1, the V gene TRBV5-1; 7 nucleotides line up with TRBD2. The CDR3 consists of 18 residues. Trimming removed 1 base from V and 3 bases from J; junction bases left unmatched: 13. In germline, CDR1 is SGHRS, CDR2 YFSETQ. The CDR3 sequence: CASSLSGRAVFGYNEQFF. The CDR3 DNA is TGCGCCAGCAGCTTGTCAGGGAGGGCCGTATTTGGCTACAATGAGCAGTTCTTC. Complete variable domain (other parts from reference TRBV5-1 and TRBJ2-1): KAGVTQTPRYLIKTRGQQVTLSCSPISGHRSVSWYQQTPGQGLQFLFEYFSETQRNKGNFPGRFSGRQFSNSRSEMNVSTLELGDSALYLCASSLSGRAVFGYNEQFFGPGTRLTVL.

This clonotype showed up just a few times. J is TRBJ1-1 and V is TRBV20-1, with 8 bases matching TRBD1. Per the germline V gene, CDR1 is DFQATT and CDR2 is SNEGSKA (reference sequence). CDR3 length: 14 residues. For the CDR3, the DNA is TGCAGCCCGAAGGGGGTACAGGGGGTCGGTGAAGCTTTCTTT. Encoded protein: CSPKGVQGVGEAFF.